Presented here are 15 T cell receptor beta chains from one specimen sequenced in a study of shared clonotypes between healthy human individuals. Generated by immunoSEQ multiplex PCR, the TCRdb table keeps only in-frame clones and is missing some. The sample consists of 800,000 to 950,000 clones, 96% of them appearing once. CD45RO-negative cells were positively selected for CCR7, leaving out terminally differentiated effector memory CD45RA+ cells. The sequenced material came from naive CD8+ T cells sorted from blood. These receptors came from a young man in good health.

To note about this clone: The identical CDR3 is also encoded by other nucleotide sequences in the sample. The chain has TRBV27 and TRBJ2-2; the D gene could be TRBD1 or TRBD2 (6 bases each). This CDR3 has 14 residues. Trimming pared 2 bases from V and 4 bases from J, leaving 8 bases between. CDR1 is MNHEY, CDR2 SMNVEV, per germline (reference sequence). The CDR3 DNA reads TGTGCCAGCAGTTTAGGAGGGGGCACCGGGGAGCTGTTTTTT. Protein product: CASSLGGGTGELFF.

This chain uses TRBV7-3 with TRBJ2-2; 8 positions agree with TRBD1. Per the germline V gene, CDR1 is SGHTA and CDR2 is FQGTGA. Germline trimming cut 4 bases from V and 4 bases from J; bases unmatched to any gene: 2. There are 14 residues in the CDR3. The CDR3 spells CASSSTGGTGELFF. CDR3 coding DNA: TGTGCCAGCAGCTCTACAGGGGGCACCGGGGAGCTGTTTTTT.

This clone was recorded a few times. The same CDR3 is also encoded by other DNA sequences in this sample. The V gene is TRBV5-6, the J gene TRBJ2-7, with D uncertain. Per the germline V gene, CDR1 is SGHDT and CDR2 is YYEEEE. This CDR3 is built from 11 residues. V lost 3 bases to trimming and J lost 0 bases, with 1 base between them. The CDR3 coding sequence is TGTGCCAGCAGCTACTCCTACGAGCAGTACTTC. As protein: CASSYSYEQYF. The variable domain in full, with the rest retrieved from reference TRBV5-6 and TRBJ2-7, is DAGVTQSPTHLIKTRGQQVTLRCSPKSGHDTVSWYQQALGQGPQFIFQYYEEEERQRGNFPDRFSGHQFPNYSSELNVNALLLGDSALYLCASSYSYEQYFGPGTRLTVT.

This chain uses TRBV5-1 with TRBJ2-1; perhaps TRBD2 as D (6 bases). The V end was cut by 1 base, the J end by 3 bases, with 20 bases between. In germline, CDR1 is SGHRS, CDR2 YFSETQ. The CDR3 is 18 amino acids. CDR3 in amino acids: CASSLRTLRESGYNEQFF. Written as DNA, the CDR3 is TGCGCCAGCAGCTTGAGGACTTTGCGGGAATCAGGCTACAATGAGCAGTTCTTC.

This chain connects TRBV6-1 to TRBJ2-1; 10 bases line up with TRBD2. Losses at the gene ends were 1 base for V and 8 bases for J; bases not matched to a gene: 11. Looked up from germline, CDR1 is MNHNS and CDR2 is SASEGT. The CDR3 covers 17 residues. CDR3 sequence: CASSEGTTSGMGHEQFF. The CDR3 DNA follows: TGTGCCAGCAGTGAAGGAACAACTAGCGGGATGGGCCATGAGCAGTTCTTC.

V and J are TRBV7-8 and TRBJ2-3; D remains unclear. This CDR3 has 16 residues. From germline, CDR1 is SGHVS and CDR2 FQNEAQ. V lost 1 base and J lost 0, with 11 bases in between. The CDR3 loop reads CASSLVGWRSTDTQYF. Written as DNA, the CDR3 is TGTGCCAGCAGCTTAGTAGGTTGGCGGAGCACAGATACGCAGTATTTT.

The chain has TRBV4-2 and TRBJ1-2; D is ambiguous. There are 15 residues in the CDR3. With 2 bases removed from V and 8 bases from J, the gap between germline ends came to 18 bases. Germline CDR1 is LGHNA and CDR2 is YNFKEQ. This CDR3 is CASSQNDPIGRGYTF. The DNA of the CDR3 is TGTGCCAGCAGCCAAAATGACCCAATCGGTAGGGGCTACACCTTC.

As regards this clone: One end of the junction varies from germline; a read error may be responsible. The chain recombines TRBV5-6 with TRBJ1-2; D unresolved. Germline CDR1 is SGHDT and CDR2 is YYEEEE. This CDR3 is built from 14 residues. The CDR3 coding sequence is TGTGCCAGCAGCTTAGAGGGCTTTGCCTATCGCTACACCTTC. Protein sequence: CASSLEGFAYRYTF.

The V and J genes are TRBV7-9 and TRBJ2-1; 12 nucleotides match TRBD2. The CDR3 contains 17 residues. Trimming took 4 bases from V and 0 from J; bases not matched to a gene: 4. Germline CDR1 and CDR2: SEHNR and FQNEAQ (reference sequence). In DNA form, the CDR3 reads TGTGCCAGCAGCTCCCTAGCGGGAGGGAGCTCCTACAATGAGCAGTTCTTC. Its translation is CASSSLAGGSSYNEQFF.

This chain links TRBV19 with TRBJ2-7; TRBD1 aligns across 7 bases. The CDR3 runs 13 residues. Germline loops: CDR1 LNHDA, CDR2 SQIVND (reference sequence). Germline trimming cut 8 bases from V and 2 bases from J; bases unmatched to any gene: 6. CDR3 DNA: TGTGCCAGTTCAACAGGGGTAGCCTACGAGCAGTACTTC. Translating gives CASSTGVAYEQYF.

The genes are TRBV6-5 and TRBJ1-2; 9 nucleotides align to TRBD1. The CDR3 loop spans 14 amino acids. J lost 2 bases, V lost 11 bases, and 9 bases had no gene match. From germline, CDR1 is MNHEY and CDR2 SVGAGI. CDR3: CAVQGASSNYGYTF. CDR3 DNA: TGTGCCGTACAGGGGGCCTCCTCCAACTATGGCTACACCTTC.

The chain employs TRBV25-1 and TRBJ2-2, with D tentatively TRBD1 (5 bases). Between the trimmed V and J ends, which lost 1 base and 3 bases, there was a span of 12 bases. The CDR3 contains 16 residues. Germline loops: CDR1 MGHDK, CDR2 SYGVNS. The CDR3: CASSEFEGADTGELFF. CDR3 coding DNA: TGTGCCAGCAGTGAATTTGAAGGGGCGGACACCGGGGAGCTGTTTTTT.

The V call is TRBV19, the J call TRBJ2-3; D may be TRBD1 (6 bases). CDR1 is LNHDA, CDR2 SQIVND, per germline (reference sequence). The CDR3 is 15 amino acids. The V gene lost 1 base and the J gene lost 1 base, with 9 bases spanning the gap. CDR3 sequence: CASSIGAGGTDTQYF. The CDR3 nucleotides are TGTGCCAGTAGTATAGGTGCAGGGGGCACAGATACGCAGTATTTT.

The chain links TRBV27 to TRBJ2-5, with D maybe TRBD2 (6 bases). The CDR3 loop spans 16 amino acids. The V gene's germline CDR1 is MNHEY and CDR2 SMNVEV (reference sequence). The ends were cut back, 5 bases at V and 4 bases at J, with 20 bases in the middle. The CDR3 DNA reads TGTGCCAGCAGTCCTCGGACGGCGGGAATTCTAGAGACCCAGTACTTC. Translation gives CASSPRTAGILETQYF.

The V and J genes are TRBV28 and TRBJ2-2; a weak D match, TRBD2 (5 bases). Trimming removed 11 bases from V and 3 bases from J, with 22 bases in between. Germline V CDR1 and CDR2: MDHEN, SYDVKM. The CDR3 runs to 16 residues. Written as DNA, the CDR3 is TGTGCCGCCCGAGGGAACTACGATCGGGACACCGGGGAGCTGTTTTTT. It encodes CAARGNYDRDTGELFF.